Shown below are 25 T cell receptor beta chains from a single sample sequenced in a study of T cell repertoires in cytomegalovirus infection. Via MiXCR, TCRdb re-called the reads, giving one row per CDR3 protein. The sample records about 830,000 distinct CDR3 sequences, roughly 33% being singletons. Their antigen targets remain unknown. The sample here was cultured CD8+ T cells from PBMCs, taken from culture after CMV antigen stimulation. The receptors stem from a human donor in good health (CMV status not recorded). Some clones in this sample may be carry-over from other donors' samples.

The sample holds a few counts of this clonotype. This chain connects TRBV19 to TRBJ1-1, with a tentative D call TRBD1 (6 bases). Trimming took off 6 bases at V and 7 bases at J, with 15 bases between the two ends. Germline-derived CDR1 and CDR2 are LNHDA and SQIVND (reference sequence). CDR3 length equals 13 residues. The CDR3: CASSGQFKDEAFF. The CDR3 DNA reads as TGTGCCAGTAGCGGACAGTTTAAAGATGAAGCTTTCTTT.

V usage is TRBV7-9 and J usage is TRBJ2-7, with D possibly matching TRBD1 (6 bases). V was pared by 5 bases and J by 3 bases, with 23 bases between. This CDR3 has 17 amino acids. Germline V gives CDR1 SEHNR, CDR2 FQNEAQ (reference sequence). In nucleotides, the CDR3 is TGTGCCAGCAGCCCCCAGGGGAAAGTCTCAACCTACTACGAGCAGTACGTC. This gives the protein CASSPQGKVSTYYEQYV.

This clonotype was counted only a few times. The chain joins TRBV10-3 to TRBJ2-3; D may be TRBD1 (5 bases). CDR3 length: 16 residues. V was cut by 7 bases and J by 1 base, with 18 bases left in between. The germline V gene encodes CDR1 ENHRY and CDR2 SYGVKD. The CDR3 DNA is TGTGCCATCAAAGGGGTCTCCCCCGCTGGCACAGATACGCAGTATTTT. Protein product: CAIKGVSPAGTDTQYF.

Only a few counts were recorded for this clonotype. The chain employs TRBV7-2 and TRBJ2-3, with D possibly being TRBD2 (6 bases). Per germline, CDR1 SGHTA and CDR2 FQGNSA. The length of the CDR3 is 12 residues. The germline V and J ends were trimmed by 6 bases and 6 bases, with 10 bases remaining between them. CDR3 loop: CASRSLADTQYF. The CDR3 DNA is TGTGCCAGCAGATCGCTAGCGGATACGCAGTATTTT.

The rearrangement links TRBV10-3 to TRBJ2-7, with D perhaps TRBD1 or TRBD2 (6 bases each). Germline assignment: CDR1 ENHRY and CDR2 SYGVKD. The CDR3 is made up of 15 amino acids. With 3 bases removed from V and 2 bases from J, the gap between germline ends came to 14 bases. In nucleotides, the CDR3 is TGTGCCATCAGTGAAGGGGCCGGGGGCACCTACGAGCAGTACGTC. It codes for CAISEGAGGTYEQYV.

V and J are TRBV10-3 and TRBJ2-3, with 11 bases identical to TRBD2. The CDR3 contains 14 residues. Germline values: CDR1 ENHRY, CDR2 SYGVKD. Trimming cost V 8 bases and J 9 bases; bases outside gene matches: 10. The CDR3 loop is CAIRPSGGPGTQYF. The DNA of the CDR3 is TGTGCCATCCGGCCTAGCGGGGGGCCAGGGACGCAGTATTTT.

This clonotype appeared many times. The V gene is TRBV7-2, the J gene TRBJ2-5; 11 bases align to TRBD2. Germline values: CDR1 SGHTA, CDR2 FQGNSA. After removal of 5 bases from V and 1 base from J, the junction contained 3 bases not matched to a gene. The length of the CDR3 is 15 residues. The DNA of the CDR3 is TGTGCCAGCAGCGTGACTAGCGGGGTCCAAGAGACCCAGTACTTC. Protein sequence: CASSVTSGVQETQYF. Full variable domain (outside the CDR3, taken from reference TRBV7-2 and TRBJ2-5): GAGVSQSPSNKVTEKGKDVELRCDPISGHTALYWYRQSLGQGLEFLIYFQGNSAPDKSGLPSDRFSAERTGGSVSTLTIQRTQQEDSAVYLCASSVTSGVQETQYFGPGTRLLVL.

V is TRBV27 and J is TRBJ1-2; tentatively, D is TRBD1 (5 bases). The CDR3 runs to 16 residues. CDR1 and CDR2 from the germline V gene are MNHEY and SMNVEV (reference sequence). V lost 4 bases, J lost 5 bases, and 20 bases lay in between. The CDR3 loop reads CASSSGWGSTGYGYTF. The DNA of the CDR3 is TGTGCCAGCAGTTCCGGCTGGGGGTCCACTGGATATGGCTACACCTTC.

CDR3 in amino acids: CASSWNRGEEQYF. The CDR3 bases are TGTGCCAGCAGTTGGAACAGGGGAGAAGAGCAGTACTTC. The gene calls are TRBV27 and TRBJ2-7, with TRBD1 matching 7 bases. The trim removed 4 bases at V and 7 bases at J, leaving 7 bases unmatched. The CDR3 contains 13 residues. Germline CDR1 and CDR2: MNHEY and SMNVEV (reference sequence).

This clonotype was picked up a small number of times. The chain joins TRBV4-1 to TRBJ1-1; the D is unclear. Trimming removed 0 bases from V and 3 bases from J, with 8 bases in between. The CDR3 spans 14 residues. Looked up from germline, CDR1 is MGHRA and CDR2 is YSYEKL. The CDR3, as DNA: TGCGCCAGCAGCCAAGATGCTAGGGACACTGAAGCTTTCTTT. It encodes CASSQDARDTEAFF.

As to this clonotype: The germline gene is not matched at one end of the junction; a read error may be the cause. The rearrangement uses TRBV6-1 and TRBJ2-1, with TRBD1 identical over 9 bases. Looked up from germline, CDR1 is MNHNS and CDR2 is SASEGT. This CDR3 is 14 amino acids long. CDR3 region: CASSNWTGDNGQFF. In nucleotides, the CDR3 is TGTGCCAGCAGTAACTGGACAGGGGACAATGGGCAGTTCTTC.

This clonotype came up a few times. V usage is TRBV12-3 or TRBV12-4 and J usage is TRBJ1-5; D is undetermined. The CDR3 totals 16 residues. V was shortened by 3 bases and J by 1 base, with 13 bases between the two germline ends. The CDR3 spells CASSFSRVGSNQPQHF. The CDR3 DNA sequence: TGTGCCAGCAGTTTCTCCCGGGTTGGGAGCAATCAGCCCCAGCATTTT.

CDR3 nucleotides: TGTGCCAGCAGGTATCAAGGGGGATCCTACAATGAGCAGTTCTTC. It is translated as CASRYQGGSYNEQFF. The V and J genes are TRBV5-6 and TRBJ2-1; weak D call: TRBD1 (6 bases). The CDR3 has 15 amino acids. Germline assignment: CDR1 SGHDT and CDR2 YYEEEE. Trimming shortened V by 5 bases and J by 1 base, and 13 bases separated the two germline ends.

V usage is TRBV2 and J usage is TRBJ2-7, with D perhaps assigned TRBD1 or TRBD2 (6 bases each). The CDR3 covers 13 residues. Germline V gene data show CDR1 as SNHLY and CDR2 as FYNNEI. V shed 8 bases and J shed 7 bases, with 18 bases lying between them. The CDR3: CASEGGHQEEQYF. The DNA of the CDR3 is TGTGCCAGCGAGGGGGGACACCAAGAAGAGCAGTACTTC.

This clonotype was seen once. The CDR3 nucleotides are TGTGCCAGCAGCTTATGGGAGCAAGGCACAGATACGCAGTATTTT. The encoded protein is CASSLWEQGTDTQYF. V gene TRBV7-2 combines with J gene TRBJ2-3; D possibly corresponds to TRBD2 (5 bases). Germline-derived CDR1 and CDR2 are SGHTA and FQGNSA. Trimming shortened V by 2 bases and J by 1 base, and 10 bases separated the two germline ends. The length of the CDR3 is 15 residues.

V usage is TRBV28 and J usage is TRBJ2-3, with 8 nucleotides matching TRBD2. The trim removed 5 bases at V and 5 bases at J, leaving 9 bases unmatched. CDR1 is MDHEN and CDR2 is SYDVKM in the germline V gene. This CDR3 contains 15 residues. CDR3 loop: CASSERRGGGDTQYF. The CDR3 DNA follows: TGTGCCAGCAGTGAACGCCGGGGGGGAGGAGATACGCAGTATTTT.

The chain recombines TRBV10-3 with TRBJ2-3; D might be TRBD2 (6 bases). Trimming took off 6 bases at V and 0 bases at J, with 19 bases between the two ends. CDR1 is ENHRY and CDR2 is SYGVKD in the germline V gene. This CDR3 is built from 17 residues. CDR3 in amino acids: CAIRVGLPTGSTDTQYF. CDR3 in DNA: TGTGCCATCAGGGTCGGACTACCCACCGGTAGCACAGATACGCAGTATTTT.

The J gene is TRBJ2-5, the V gene TRBV18; TRBD1 is a possible D gene (6 bases). V lost 0 bases to trimming and J lost 0 bases, with 11 bases between them. Germline CDR1 and CDR2: KGHSH and LQKENI. CDR3 length equals 16 residues. The CDR3 bases are TGTGCCAGCTCACCACCTAGCAGGGGACACCAAGAGACCCAGTACTTC. Protein product: CASSPPSRGHQETQYF.

The chain is built from TRBV5-8 and TRBJ2-7; no reliable D call. This CDR3 spans 10 amino acids. Trimming removed 4 bases from V and 9 bases from J, with 8 bases in between. The germline CDR1 and CDR2 sequences are SGHTS and YDEGEE. CDR3 protein: CASSPRGQYF. CDR3 coding DNA: TGTGCCAGCAGCCCCCGAGGGCAGTACTTC.

J is TRBJ2-3 and V is TRBV19, with TRBD1 matching over 8 bases. CDR3 length equals 16 residues. Germline V lookup: CDR1 LNHDA, CDR2 SQIVND (reference sequence). V lost 5 bases to trimming and J lost 6 bases; unmatched junction nucleotides: 13. The CDR3 loop reads CASSPDQGALGDTQYF. The CDR3 DNA reads as TGTGCCAGTAGTCCAGATCAGGGGGCTTTAGGGGATACGCAGTATTTT.

This clonotype was seen a handful of times. The chain carries TRBV6-2 or TRBV6-3 and TRBJ2-3; 13 bases fit TRBD2. Unmatched junction bases numbered 10, after V lost 5 bases and J lost 2 bases. Germline CDR1 MNHEY, CDR2 SVGEGT. The CDR3 runs to 18 residues. In DNA, the CDR3 is TGTGCCAGCAGTGCAACTCGGACTAGCGGGGGCCACACAGATACGCAGTATTTT. Protein sequence: CASSATRTSGGHTDTQYF.

The table lists this clonotype with a few counts. The rearrangement links TRBV7-6 to TRBJ2-2, with D maybe TRBD1 (7 bases). The CDR3 contains 15 residues. V was shortened by 4 bases and J by 5 bases, with 14 bases between the two germline ends. From germline, CDR1 is SGHVS and CDR2 FNYEAQ. CDR3 in amino acids: CASSSGGLGTGELFF. Written as DNA, the CDR3 is TGTGCCAGCAGCTCAGGGGGGCTAGGAACCGGGGAGCTGTTTTTT.

J is TRBJ2-5 and V is TRBV12-5, with D perhaps given as TRBD1 or TRBD2 (5 bases each). Germline CDR1 reads LGHNT; CDR2 reads FRNRAP. With 1 base removed from V and 5 bases from J, the gap between germline ends came to 8 bases. CDR3 length: 13 amino acids. DNA for the CDR3: TGTGCTAGTGGTTTGGGAGGGACGGAGACCCAGTACTTC. It specifies CASGLGGTETQYF.

This clonotype has more than one count but fewer than ten. This sequence joins TRBV4-3 and TRBJ1-6; 7 bases map to TRBD1. V was pared by 0 bases and J by 7 bases, with 15 bases of the junction left unmatched. CDR1 is LGHNA, CDR2 YSLEER, per germline. The CDR3 length is 19 residues. The CDR3 coding sequence is TGCGCCAGCAGCCAAGATGGCCCCTTGACAGGGTTAGGGAATTCACCCCTCCACTTT. Translating gives CASSQDGPLTGLGNSPLHF.

This clonotype was picked up a small number of times. The rearrangement links TRBV19 to TRBJ2-1; possible D gene TRBD1, 6 bases. Trimming pared 8 bases from V and 0 bases from J, leaving 11 bases between. The CDR3 sequence is 14 residues long. In germline, CDR1 is LNHDA, CDR2 SQIVND (reference sequence). The CDR3 bases are TGTGCCAGTGGGACATCCATCTCCTACAATGAGCAGTTCTTC. It yields the protein CASGTSISYNEQFF.